Listed here are 19 T cell receptor beta chains from one sample, sequenced in a study of T cell responses to AZD1222 COVID-19 vaccine. TCRdb's copy holds only in-frame clones and misses some; the assay was immunoSEQ multiplex PCR. This sample has around 120,000 clones; approximately 85% occur once, and the top ten carry roughly 6.2%. The starting material was peripheral blood, obtained on day 0 of AZD1222 vaccination. The source is an adult in good health.

The chain uses TRBV11-1 and TRBJ1-1; perhaps TRBD1 as D (5 bases). Trimming took off 1 base at V and 1 base at J, with 13 bases between the two ends. The CDR3 extends over 16 amino acids. Looked up from germline, CDR1 is SGHAT and CDR2 is FQDESV (reference sequence). CDR3 nucleotide sequence: TGTGCCAGCAGCTTAGGAAGGAGACAGACGAACACTGAAGCTTTCTTT. This translates into CASSLGRRQTNTEAFF. Looking up the rest from reference TRBV11-1 and TRBJ1-1 gives the full variable domain: EAEVAQSPRYKITEKSQAVAFWCDPISGHATLYWYRQILGQGPELLVQFQDESVVDDSQLPKDRFSAERLKGVDSTLKIQPAELGDSAMYLCASSLGRRQTNTEAFFGQGTRLTVV.

The chain employs TRBV2 and TRBJ1-2, with TRBD1 identical over 7 bases. The CDR3 runs to 16 residues. The trim removed 8 bases at V and 2 bases at J, leaving 14 bases unmatched. CDR1 is SNHLY, CDR2 FYNNEI, per germline. The CDR3 DNA follows: TGTGCCAGCCGTCCTCAAACCGGGACAGCAAACTATGGCTACACCTTC. It yields the protein CASRPQTGTANYGYTF.

This clone was recorded a few times. The rearrangement joins TRBV13 to TRBJ1-1; D gene ambiguous. Trimming removed 4 bases at V and 3 bases at J, with 6 bases between. In germline, CDR1 is PRHDT, CDR2 FYEKMQ (reference sequence). The CDR3 consists of 12 residues. The CDR3 here is CASSSPYTEAFF. CDR3 sequence (DNA): TGTGCCAGCAGCTCGCCGTACACTGAAGCTTTCTTT.

The chain couples TRBV3-1 (or the pseudogene TRBV3-2) to TRBJ1-2; no clear D. Germline V gene sequence: CDR1 LGHDT, CDR2 YNNKEL (reference sequence). This CDR3 is built from 13 residues. Between the trimmed V and J ends, which lost 2 bases and 6 bases, there was a span of 10 bases. CDR3 in amino acids: CASSQQHQDGYTF. Written as DNA, the CDR3 is TGTGCCAGCAGCCAACAACACCAGGATGGCTACACCTTC.

The V call is TRBV21-1, the J call TRBJ1-4; the table gives TRBD1 as D, unverified against the DNA. TRBV21-1 is termed a pseudogene. The CDR3 loop spans 18 amino acids. The CDR3 nucleotides are TGTGCCAGCAGCAAAGTATGTGGGACAGGGGGCCGGAATGAAAAACTGTTTTTT. This codes for CASSKVCGTGGRNEKLFF.

The chain has TRBV27 and TRBJ1-1; 7 bases agree with TRBD1. Germline CDR1 reads MNHEY; CDR2 reads SMNVEV (reference sequence). This CDR3 spans 12 amino acids. The ends lost 5 bases at V and 9 bases at J; junction bases unmatched: 6. The CDR3: CASSAPTGKAFF. CDR3 nucleotide sequence: TGTGCCAGCAGTGCCCCGACAGGGAAAGCTTTCTTT.

This chain joins TRBV2 and TRBJ1-2; 7 bases align to TRBD1. V was pared by 1 base and J by 13 bases, with 9 bases of the junction left unmatched. Germline CDR1 and CDR2: SNHLY and FYNNEI. There are 13 residues in the CDR3. The CDR3 DNA is TGTGCCAGCAGTGAAGGGGCAGGGGGTGTCCCCACCTTC. Translated: CASSEGAGGVPTF.

J is TRBJ2-5 and V is TRBV6-6, with a tentative D call TRBD2 (5 bases). The CDR3 is 11 amino acids. Germline V gene data show CDR1 as MNHNY and CDR2 as SVGAGI (reference sequence). V lost 11 bases to trimming and J lost 8 bases, with 15 bases between them. CDR3 protein: CAGTRGLTQYF. Here the CDR3 DNA reads TGTGCCGGCACTCGGGGTTTAACCCAGTACTTC.

The chain links TRBV7-2 to TRBJ1-3; the match to TRBD1 covers 10 bases. V shed 0 bases and J 3 bases; nucleotides not matched to a gene: 2. The CDR3 has 16 residues. Germline lookup yields CDR1 SGHTA and CDR2 FQGNSA. CDR3 region: CASSLAGTGVGNTIYF. As DNA, the CDR3 is TGTGCCAGCAGCTTAGCGGGGACAGGGGTTGGAAACACCATATATTTT. Based on the CDR3 plus reference TRBV7-2 and TRBJ1-3, the full variable domain is GAGVSQSPSNKVTEKGKDVELRCDPISGHTALYWYRQSLGQGLEFLIYFQGNSAPDKSGLPSDRFSAERTGGSVSTLTIQRTQQEDSAVYLCASSLAGTGVGNTIYFGEGSWLTVV.

This clone was counted a single time. The chain has TRBV7-2 and TRBJ1-1; D not certain. V gave up 5 bases and J gave up 4 bases, with 14 bases separating them. The CDR3 extends over 14 amino acids. Germline CDR1 is SGHTA and CDR2 is FQGNSA. CDR3 loop: CASSQVGRSTEAFF. The CDR3 DNA is TGTGCCAGCAGCCAAGTCGGCAGATCCACTGAAGCTTTCTTT.

The rearrangement joins TRBV5-1 to TRBJ2-5, with 10 bases that match TRBD2. J was trimmed by 2 bases and V by 0 bases; bases with no gene match: 1. This CDR3 is built from 15 residues. Germline CDR1 is SGHRS and CDR2 is YFSETQ. CDR3: CASSLVLAGQETQYF. CDR3 coding DNA: TGCGCCAGCAGCTTGGTACTAGCGGGGCAAGAGACCCAGTACTTC.

This sequence joins TRBV7-2 and TRBJ1-5; D gene ambiguous. V lost 2 bases to trimming and J lost 7 bases, with 15 bases between them. CDR1 SGHTA and CDR2 FQGNSA come from the germline V gene. The CDR3 is made up of 15 amino acids. This CDR3 reads CASSLQSGVGQPQHF. For the CDR3, the DNA is TGTGCCAGCAGCTTACAATCGGGTGTGGGCCAGCCCCAGCATTTT.

The chain joins TRBV7-8 to TRBJ1-2, with D unclear. V lost 1 base and J 4 bases, leaving 13 bases between the germline ends. The CDR3 extends over 15 amino acids. Per the germline V gene, CDR1 is SGHVS and CDR2 is FQNEAQ. CDR3 sequence reads: CASSLGGANSYGYTF. DNA for the CDR3: TGTGCCAGCAGCTTAGGAGGAGCAAACTCCTATGGCTACACCTTC.

This chain joins TRBV10-1 and TRBJ1-5; the match to TRBD1 covers 7 bases. In germline, CDR1 is WNHNN, CDR2 SYGVQD (reference sequence). V was clipped by 7 bases and J by 2 bases; unmatched bases: 11. The CDR3 has 16 residues. In DNA form, the CDR3 reads TGCGCCAGCAATAAATCGGGACAGTGGGGCAATCAGCCCCAGCATTTT. It codes for CASNKSGQWGNQPQHF.

V gene TRBV6-2 or TRBV6-3 combines with J gene TRBJ2-5; TRBD1 matches 9 bases. Germline lookup yields CDR1 MNHEY and CDR2 SVGEGT. CDR3 length equals 15 residues. Unmatched junction bases numbered 6, after V lost 5 bases and J lost 2 bases. This CDR3 reads CASSHRGQGQETQYF. Written as DNA, the CDR3 is TGTGCCAGCAGTCACCGAGGACAGGGGCAAGAGACCCAGTACTTC.

The chain is built from TRBV28 and TRBJ1-5, with D unclear. The germline gives CDR1 MDHEN, CDR2 SYDVKM. The CDR3 consists of 14 residues. With 5 bases removed from V and 2 bases from J, the gap between germline ends came to 10 bases. The CDR3 here is CASSPPDGNQPQHF. CDR3 DNA sequence: TGTGCCAGCAGTCCCCCCGACGGCAATCAGCCCCAGCATTTT.

This clone was seen a single time. The chain has TRBV20-1 and TRBJ1-2, with 8 bases fitting TRBD1. The CDR3 totals 11 residues. CDR1 and CDR2 (germline): DFQATT, SNEGSKA (reference sequence). Germline trimming cut 6 bases from V and 6 bases from J; bases unmatched to any gene: 3. The CDR3 DNA sequence: TGCAGTGCCCAGGGGGCGGATGGCTACACCTTC. Its translation is CSAQGADGYTF.

CDR3 in DNA: TGTGCCAGCTCACCCGTGGGACAGGGACTTTACGAGCAGTACTTC. It encodes CASSPVGQGLYEQYF. The chain links TRBV18 to TRBJ2-7; 9 bases agree with TRBD1. CDR3 size: 15 residues. Germline-derived CDR1 and CDR2 are KGHSH and LQKENI. The V segment lost 3 bases and the J segment 4 bases; nucleotides outside the gene matches: 7. Full variable domain (rest looked up from reference TRBV18 and TRBJ2-7): NAGVMQNPRHLVRRRGQEARLRCSPMKGHSHVYWYRQLPEEGLKFMVYLQKENIIDESGMPKERFSAEFPKEGPSILRIQQVVRGDSAAYFCASSPVGQGLYEQYFGPGTRLTVT.

The rearrangement joins TRBV28 to TRBJ1-2; D is possibly TRBD1 (5 bases). CDR1 is MDHEN, CDR2 SYDVKM, per germline. With 7 bases removed from V and 8 bases from J, the gap between germline ends came to 20 bases. This CDR3 region has 14 residues. CDR3 protein: CASTIGGVIGGYTF. The CDR3, as DNA: TGTGCCAGCACCATTGGAGGGGTGATTGGCGGCTACACCTTC.